This T cell receptor (beta chain) is from a study of vaccination effects on CD4 cells after COVID-19. This CDR3 spans 13 amino acids. V gave up 0 bases and J gave up 5 bases, with 7 bases separating them. In germline, CDR1 is KGHSH, CDR2 LQKENI. Prior to sequencing, the ViraFEST assay stimulated PBMC with viral peptide pools, which expanded the antigen-specific CD4+ T cells. Culturing for around eleven days preceded CD4+ T cell isolation. A PCR test confirmed that the person had SARS-CoV-2 infection between March and December 2020. Using immunoSEQ multiplex PCR, the repertoire was profiled, and TCRdb retains in-frame clones only, with some absent. Altogether around 25,000 clones are present, about three quarters being singletons, with the ten largest covering roughly 21%. Worth noting for this clone: Antigen: not known.

The V and J genes are TRBV18 and TRBJ2-5; D uncertain. The receptor's source is a human donor who had a prior SARS-CoV-2 infection. Source: CD4+ T cells from PBMCs cultured with HCoV-NL63 spike peptides, taken before COVID-19 vaccination. The DNA for the CDR3 is TGTGCCAGCTCACCACCCCAGACGGAGACCCAGTACTTC. Translation: CASSPPQTETQYF.